The T cell receptor beta chain described here comes from a study of identical twins. CDR1 is DFQATT and CDR2 is SNEGSKA in the germline V gene (reference sequence). V shed 5 bases and J 0 bases; nucleotides not matched to a gene: 5. The CDR3 length is 14 residues. Template switching, a step in the protocol, added a universal primer site, and cDNA carried unique molecular identifiers. TCRdb itself ran the 5' RACE reads through MiXCR, one entry per CDR3 protein. The sample lists approximately 210,000 distinct CDR3 sequences; 6.5% were seen once. The same specimen was also included in a second study, on T cells expressing NK-cell markers.

The source of this sequence is a woman between 18 and 29 years old in good health. The sequencing sample was made of CD8+ T cells sorted from blood. The chain has TRBV20-1 and TRBJ2-3, with 7 bases fitting TRBD2. CDR3 region: CSAPRGGSTDTQYF. The DNA for the CDR3 is TGCAGTGCTCCCCGGGGAGGGAGCACAGATACGCAGTATTTT.